This T cell receptor beta chain was documented in a study of neurological immune-mediated disorders. Study-wide findings and caveats: Sharing of CDR3 amino acid sequences among expanded clones across subjects was absent, suggesting private repertoires in all groups.

The CDR3 is 15 amino acids. Deletions cut 1 base from V and 5 bases from J, with 14 bases between. Germline CDR1 is KGHSH and CDR2 is LQKENI. TCRdb called the 5' RACE reads again in MiXCR, with one record for every CDR3 protein. The sample holds 25,000 to 40,000 distinct CDR3 sequences, approximately 1.5% seen once. This clonotype was detected ten times or more. Its antigen is undetermined. The receptor comes from a woman aged 30 to 39 with multiple sclerosis. This chain links TRBV18 with TRBJ2-5; perhaps TRBD2 as D (5 bases). The sample consisted of PBMCs. The CDR3 nucleotides read TGTGCCAGCTCACCACGGCAGACGTCGGGGGAGACCCAGTACTTC. It yields the protein CASSPRQTSGETQYF.